This section outlines one T cell receptor (beta chain) sequence together with its context. Its specificity is not known. Method: immunoSEQ multiplex PCR; TCRdb's copy keeps in-frame clones and lacks some. The repertoire holds approximately 130,000 clones, with about nine tenths as singletons. This record belongs to a study of T cell responses to AZD1222 COVID-19 vaccine. Study-wide background: Second-dose schedules of about 4 or about 12 weeks were combined.

V lost 6 bases and J lost 2, with 13 bases in between. CDR3 size: 15 residues. CDR1 is SNHLY, CDR2 FYNNEI, per germline. Study results and limitations: Rises in breadth and depth of Spike-specific TCRs came after two AZD1222 doses. Unmutated variant regions are reportedly the target of nearly half of TCRs that are spike-specific. Without day 14 samples, only post-peak T cell repertoires were studied.

The J gene is TRBJ1-4, the V gene TRBV2, with D tentatively TRBD1 (6 bases). The sequence derives from an adult in good health. Sequenced material: peripheral blood, taken on day 0 of AZD1222 vaccination. DNA for the CDR3: TGTGCCAGCAGGCCGGGGGCAAGCACTAATGAAAAACTGTTTTTT. It translates to CASRPGASTNEKLFF.